Reported below is one T cell receptor (beta chain). No antigen is known for it. Qualities for individual bases were not recorded, and no much larger clone is one base off. This entry comes from a study of human T cells and chemical hapten exposure (dated by TCRdb to the early 2020s). Broadly, across the study: For sensitization, 2% DPC in acetone was applied to a roughly 2 cm by roughly 2 cm area of upper inner arm skin. Throughout the study period of 20 to 30 weeks, patients also received therapeutic DPC doses to the scalp every week. Patch tests used Finn chambers with 0.01% DPC on the upper back, scored after 6 days by International Contact Dermatitis Research Group standards. Alopecia areata with under or over 50% scalp involvement, alopecia totalis and alopecia universalis were represented in the patient cohort, which was mostly female. The libraries were sequenced as a pool, and the TCR yield per sample differed mostly because of small variations in library volumes within the pool. In alopecia patients, the study followed how the peripheral blood TCR repertoire changed in vivo over primary and secondary sensitization to diphenylcyclopropenone (DPC), a hapten. Patient blood was sampled pre-sensitization (week 0) and at 2, 6 and about 24 weeks after DPC sensitization. For TCR sequencing, blood came from some 31 alopecia patients at anywhere from one to four time points (pre-sensitization, 2, 6 and 24 weeks). The study at large found these results: A positive correlation was found between the number of PT1 expanded TCRs and patch test score, with significance reached at thresholds 8, 16 and 32 but not 4. Significantly more large CDR3 similarity clusters were formed by expanded TCRs than by pre-sensitization or healthy control sets, consistent with antigen-driven responses. Alopecia, a presumed autoimmune disease, was present in all patients, so the immune response of the patients might differ from that of healthy individuals. DPC sensitization did not change how many TCRs were above 1 in 1000 frequency, and no evidence was found of alterations in global repertoire structure. Repeated subsampling changed both the strength of the expansion versus patch-test correlation and the threshold at which the correlation became significant.

Library prep was done by RACE. Sequencing took place on a NextSeq 500. During library preparation, unique molecular identifiers were attached to individual cDNA molecules so that TCRs could be counted quantitatively and reproducibly. For every blood RNA sample, sequencing covered both the TCR alpha and TCR beta chains. Regarding the original processing steps: Samples had a median of 95,638 TCRs, with a range from roughly 20,000 to 690,600. The Decombinator software suite was used to annotate the V, J and CDR3 of the TCR reads. To make PS versus PT1 abundance plots, every sample was subsampled to the same number of TCRs (28,000). TCRs were defined as expanded if absent before sensitization and observed at least eight times at the 2-week time point. The public reads were reanalyzed by TCRdb: fastp trimming at Q25, MiXCR alignment, in-frame beta chains only. Under each unique CDR3 protein, matching rows form one entry showing the most common genes and DNA. These V and J calls rely on TCRdb rather than the paper's analysis. The sample contains some 150,000 distinct CDR3 sequences, roughly 12% of them found a single time. More than 1.1% of the sample is held by the ten biggest clonotypes.

V and J lose 4 bases and 8 bases, and a span of 15 bases separates them. CDR1 WSHSY and CDR2 SAAADI are derived from the germline V gene. The CDR3 runs 14 amino acids, cysteine and phenylalanine included. The entry retains the CDR3 DNA only, 42 bases that are in frame from base 1. The time point label here, explained by the study, means: patch test 2, 6 weeks after DPC sensitization. The sample's treatment or condition label is to be understood as: therapeutic diphenylcyclopropenone sensitization with weekly scalp DPC. At every patch-test visit, the blood draw took place before the patch test was put on. Eligible patients were aged 18 to 70, diagnosed with alopecia, deemed suitable for DPC therapy, and excluded if pregnant. Total RNA was extracted from unfractionated whole blood collected in Tempus Blood RNA tubes.

The sequenced sample was whole blood, obtained in connection with sensitization to the hapten diphenylcyclopropenone (DPC). The origin of this receptor is a woman aged 45-59 years with alopecia areata. Some clones in this sample may be carry-over from other donors' samples. The rearranged chain carries TRBV10-2 and TRBJ1-5, with the D segment identity uncertain. The CDR3: CASSGAGEREPQHF. The sequenced DNA is TGCGCCAGCAGTGGAGCAGGCGAACGGGAGCCCCAGCATTTT.